This T cell receptor beta chain derives from a study of T cell responses to AZD1222 COVID-19 vaccine. TCRdb keeps only in-frame clones here, not all; method: immunoSEQ multiplex PCR. This sample carries just over 60,000 clones, roughly 80% of them seen once, and the ten largest clones take about 14%. Note on this clone: The target antigen is unknown.

The CDR3 spans 12 residues. The V end was cut by 3 bases, the J end by 4 bases, with 7 bases between. Germline V gene sequence: CDR1 SGHVS, CDR2 FNYEAQ. Findings of the study overall: Once two AZD1222 doses were given, Spike-specific TCR breadth and depth went up. In the spike-specific TCR repertoire, nearly half reportedly target unmutated variant regions. Among AZD1222 vaccinees, only 5 to 7 were seropositive at baseline.

The sample in question was peripheral blood, obtained on day 0 of AZD1222 vaccination. This sequence was found in an adult in good health. The rearrangement joins TRBV7-6 to TRBJ2-7; TRBD1 is a possible D gene (6 bases). The CDR3 nucleotides are TGTGCCAGCAGCTTTACAGGGTACGAGCAGTACTTC. This translates into CASSFTGYEQYF.